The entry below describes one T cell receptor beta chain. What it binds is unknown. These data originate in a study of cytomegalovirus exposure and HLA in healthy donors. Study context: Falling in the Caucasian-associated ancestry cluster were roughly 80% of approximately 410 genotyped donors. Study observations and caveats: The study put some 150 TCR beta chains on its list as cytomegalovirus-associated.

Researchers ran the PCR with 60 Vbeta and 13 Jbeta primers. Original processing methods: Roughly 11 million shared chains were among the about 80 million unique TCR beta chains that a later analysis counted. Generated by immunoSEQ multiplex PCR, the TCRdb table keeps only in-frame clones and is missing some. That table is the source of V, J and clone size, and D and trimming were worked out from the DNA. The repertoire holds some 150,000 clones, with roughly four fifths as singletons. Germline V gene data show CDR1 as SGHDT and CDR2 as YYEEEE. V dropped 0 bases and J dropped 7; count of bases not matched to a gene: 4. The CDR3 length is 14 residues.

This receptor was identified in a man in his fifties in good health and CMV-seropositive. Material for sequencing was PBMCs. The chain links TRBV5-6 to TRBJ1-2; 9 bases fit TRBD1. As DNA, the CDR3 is TGTGCCAGCAGCTTGGGAGGACAGGGGATTGGCTACACCTTC. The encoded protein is CASSLGGQGIGYTF.